This T cell receptor beta chain was found in a study of T cells in Graves' hyperthyroidism and ophthalmopathy. There are 21 residues in the CDR3. Unmatched junction bases numbered 19, after V lost 4 bases and J lost 0 bases. Germline V lookup: CDR1 MNHEY, CDR2 SVGAGI. Disease duration under 2 months; hyperthyroidism patients were aged 18 to 65. TCR beta CDR3 regions were amplified from RNA. During a first-round RT-PCR of the TCR CDR3, the HTBI primer set was used. Each CDR3 protein is one row after TCRdb ran MiXCR on the multiplex PCR reads. Of a few hundred thousand distinct CDR3 sequences in the sample, approximately 13% were seen once.

The chain carries TRBV6-5 and TRBJ1-4, with 8 bases fitting TRBD1. The clonotype originates from a woman in her 30s with Graves' hyperthyroidism that later progressed to Graves' ophthalmopathy. Sequenced: blood. The CDR3 protein is CASSFFNLPRDRGPTNEKLFF. The CDR3 nucleotides read TGTGCCAGCAGTTTTTTTAATCTTCCGCGAGACAGGGGCCCAACTAATGAAAAACTGTTTTTT.